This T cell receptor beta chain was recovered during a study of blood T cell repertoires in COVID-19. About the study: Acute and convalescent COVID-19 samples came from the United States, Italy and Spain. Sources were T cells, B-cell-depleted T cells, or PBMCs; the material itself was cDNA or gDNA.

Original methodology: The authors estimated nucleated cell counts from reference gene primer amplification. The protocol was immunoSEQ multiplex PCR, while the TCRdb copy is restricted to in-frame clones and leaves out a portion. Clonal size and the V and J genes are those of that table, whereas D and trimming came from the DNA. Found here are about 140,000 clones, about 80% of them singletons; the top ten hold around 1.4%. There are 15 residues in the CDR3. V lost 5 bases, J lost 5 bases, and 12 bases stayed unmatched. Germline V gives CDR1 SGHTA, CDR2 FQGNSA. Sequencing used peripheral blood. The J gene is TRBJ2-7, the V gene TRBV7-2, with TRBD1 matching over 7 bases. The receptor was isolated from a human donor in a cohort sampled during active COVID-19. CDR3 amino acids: CASSRQGSVLNEQYF. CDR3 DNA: TGTGCCAGCAGCAGACAGGGCTCCGTTTTAAACGAGCAGTACTTC.